What follows describes a single T cell receptor (beta chain). The antigen remains undetermined. This specimen comes from a study of T-cell memory formation after mild COVID-19. Study-wide background: Each donor largely had its own TCR clusters.

Each CDR3 protein is one row after TCRdb ran MiXCR on the 5' RACE reads. The sample carries fewer than 450,000 distinct CDR3 sequences, 20% to 25% recorded once. Trimming pared 0 bases from V and 6 bases from J, leaving 10 bases between. CDR1 and CDR2 (germline): SGDLS, YYNGEE. The CDR3 sequence is 14 residues long. Overall study results and limits: Among contracting clones, CD4+ were mainly CM/EM and CD8+ enriched in EMRA. Contracting clones from day 15 to 85 showed balanced CD4/CD8; later expanders favored CD4+.

This chain uses TRBV9 with TRBJ2-1, with D tentatively TRBD2 (6 bases). This TCR came from an adult woman who had mild COVID-19 (a few samples of this study predate the infection). Cell type and time point are not known. Sequencing was carried out using PBMCs or a T cell subset sorted from them (not recorded which). DNA for the CDR3: TGTGCCAGCAGCGTAGCTGCGGGGCCCAATGAGCAGTTCTTC. Translating it yields CASSVAAGPNEQFF.